This T cell receptor beta chain is drawn from a study of early T cells in non-severe SARS-CoV-2 infection. Study-level background: Sequencing of unsorted whole blood was done on bulk RNA, leaving chains unpaired. Study-wide findings and caveats: The VDJdb matching leaned toward anti-spike CD8 responses and overlooked private and CD4 specificities.

Germline-derived CDR1 and CDR2 are SQVTM and ANQGSEA. Trimming pared 8 bases from V and 0 bases from J, leaving 12 bases between. This CDR3 comprises 13 residues. This clonotype has just a few counts. Its cognate antigen is unknown. Researchers attached unique molecular identifiers to individual cDNA molecules. TCRdb reanalysed the 5' RACE reads using MiXCR and keeps one entry per CDR3 protein. The table shows more than 60,000 distinct CDR3 sequences, with about 9% occurring only once. The clonotype comes from an adult who was a healthcare worker with PCR-confirmed SARS-CoV-2 infection or an uninfected control (not recorded which). Sequenced input: whole blood. The chain employs TRBV29-1 and TRBJ2-3; D ambiguous. CDR3 DNA: TGCAGCTCCTCTAGTTTTAGCACAGATACGCAGTATTTT. Protein: CSSSSFSTDTQYF.